This T cell receptor beta chain was profiled in a study of blood T cell repertoires in COVID-19. Whole-study context: Samples representing acute and convalescent COVID-19 were sourced from the United States, Italy and Spain.

This clone came up once. V was clipped by 0 bases and J by 5 bases; unmatched bases: 7. Germline V gene sequence: CDR1 MNHEY, CDR2 SVGAGI. The CDR3 is 16 amino acids. The repertoire was sequenced with immunoSEQ multiplex PCR; TCRdb's copy has only in-frame clones and lacks some. The sample has 130,000 or so clones, more than 85% seen once. The TCR was taken from a man aged 50-60 years with active or convalescent COVID-19. The genes are TRBV6-5 and TRBJ2-4; 7 bases are shared with TRBD2. Sequencing was carried out using peripheral blood. The DNA of the CDR3 is TGTGCCAGCAGTTACTCCCTGGGGGGGTTTCAAAACATTCAGTACTTC. Translation: CASSYSLGGFQNIQYF.